One T cell receptor (beta chain) is described in this entry. Its antigen is unidentified. This sample is drawn from a study of cytomegalovirus exposure and HLA in healthy donors. Regarding the study as a whole: Subsequent analysis revealed that first-cohort TCR clusters tended to co-occur in the 120 or so validation repertoires.

Profiling relied on immunoSEQ multiplex PCR, and the TCRdb table lists in-frame clones only, not all of them. This table has about 130,000 clones, about 96% appearing once. Trimming took 0 bases from V and 5 from J; bases not matched to a gene: 6. Germline V CDR1 and CDR2: KGHSY, FQNENV. The CDR3 contains 15 residues. The donors were part of the validation cohort, which consisted of about 120 subjects and was separate from the first cohort of about 720 subjects. This TCR came from a man between 18 and 29 years old in good health and CMV-seronegative. The specimen sequenced was PBMCs. The chain has TRBV16 and TRBJ1-1; 7 bases agree with TRBD1. CDR3: CASSQSNRGQTEAFF. CDR3 DNA sequence: TGTGCCAGCAGCCAATCGAACAGGGGTCAAACTGAAGCTTTCTTT. Complete variable domain (other parts from reference TRBV16 and TRBJ1-1): GEEVAQTPKHLVRGEGQKAKLYCAPIKGHSYVFWYQQVLKNEFKFLISFQNENVFDETGMPKERFSAKCLPNSPCSLEIQATKLEDSAVYFCASSQSNRGQTEAFFGQGTRLTVV.